The clone carrying this TCR beta chain was counted between two and nine times. These data come from a study of graft-versus-host responses after intestinal transplantation. As for the study in general: Transplant types were multivisceral, liver-intestinal, or isolated intestinal. Study-wide results and limits: Clonal ratios of graft-versus-host to host-versus-graft in allografts were high for patients exhibiting graft-donor T cell macrochimerism.

The method was immunoSEQ multiplex PCR; TCRdb's version includes in-frame clones alone and lacks a portion of them. The sample contains about 7,200 clones, less than 40% of which appear only once. After the reaction, the investigators sorted the proliferating CFSE-low CD3+CD4+ and CD3+CD8+ responders. Germline V gives CDR1 LNHDA, CDR2 SQIVND (reference sequence). The CDR3 sequence is 15 residues long. Trimming took 5 bases from V and 4 from J; bases not matched to a gene: 8. The material sequenced was alloreactive CD4+ T cells from a mixed lymphocyte reaction culture, taken before transplantation. Subset given: CFSE-low proliferating T cells sorted from roughly six-day pre-transplant mixed lymphocyte reaction (GvH or HvG direction). The V gene is TRBV19, the J gene TRBJ2-3; the match to TRBD2 covers 8 bases. This TCR came from a human patient who was an organ donor for intestinal transplantation. Here the CDR3 DNA reads TGTGCCAGTAGTCTGGGGACTAGAATCCCAGATACGCAGTATTTT. This codes for CASSLGTRIPDTQYF. Complete variable domain (other parts from reference TRBV19 and TRBJ2-3): DGGITQSPKYLFRKEGQNVTLSCEQNLNHDAMYWYRQDPGQGLRLIYYSQIVNDFQKGDIAEGYSVSREKKESFPLTVTSAQKNPTAFYLCASSLGTRIPDTQYFGPGTRLTVL.